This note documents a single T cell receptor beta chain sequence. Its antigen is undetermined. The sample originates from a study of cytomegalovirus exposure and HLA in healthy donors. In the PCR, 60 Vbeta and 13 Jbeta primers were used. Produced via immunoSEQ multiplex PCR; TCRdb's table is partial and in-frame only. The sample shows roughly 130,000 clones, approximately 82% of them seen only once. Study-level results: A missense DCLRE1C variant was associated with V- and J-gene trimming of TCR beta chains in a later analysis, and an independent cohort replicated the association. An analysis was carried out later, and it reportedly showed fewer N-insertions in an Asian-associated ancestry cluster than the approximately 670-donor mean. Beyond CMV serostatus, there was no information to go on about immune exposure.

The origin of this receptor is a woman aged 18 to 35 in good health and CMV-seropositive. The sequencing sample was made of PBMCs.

The CDR3 protein is CASSQSIEGNTEAFF. CDR3 in DNA: TGTGCCAGCAGCCAATCGATTGAGGGGAACACTGAAGCTTTCTTT. The rearrangement joins TRBV16 to TRBJ1-1; D not certain. V was cut by 0 bases and J by 1 base, with 9 bases left in between. The CDR3 extends over 15 amino acids. Germline V lookup: CDR1 KGHSY, CDR2 FQNENV.